The rows below give T cell receptor beta chains drawn from one sample of a study of cytomegalovirus exposure and HLA in healthy donors. The data were produced by immunoSEQ multiplex PCR, yet TCRdb's version contains in-frame clones alone and is incomplete. The table has about 140,000 clones, roughly 73% seen once. Sequenced sample: PBMCs. These receptors were collected from a female donor in good health and CMV-seronegative. Both conserved end residues are part of each CDR3. Fields, in order: CDR3 length, J gene, V gene, D gene, clone size, CDR3 protein, CDR3 DNA. A D gene is named only where the DNA matches it firmly. Clone size is given for some rows only: seen once, a few or many times, or a class if the clone is expanded.

16,TRBJ2-1,TRBV4-1,TRBD1,NA,CASSRPQDRDWNEQFF,TGCGCCAGCAGCCGACCCCAGGACAGGGATTGGAATGAGCAGTTCTTC
14,TRBJ2-5,TRBV15,TRBD1,NA,CATSLSQGLGTQYF,TGTGCCACCAGCCTCTCACAGGGGTTGGGGACCCAGTACTTC
15,TRBJ2-3,TRBV5-1,TRBD2,NA,CASRTASGYTDTQYF,TGCGCCAGCAGGACGGCTAGCGGGTACACAGATACGCAGTATTTT
15,TRBJ2-1,TRBV4-2,TRBD2,NA,CASSQQRGGLNEQFF,TGTGCCAGCAGCCAGCAGCGGGGGGGCTTAAATGAGCAGTTCTTC
12,TRBJ1-2,TRBV6-5,NA,few,CAIYREFDGYTF,TGTGCCATCTACAGGGAGTTCGATGGCTACACCTTC
12,TRBJ2-1,TRBV7-9,NA,NA,CASSLGVDSQFF,TGTGCCAGCAGCTTGGGAGTAGATTCGCAGTTCTTC
14,TRBJ2-5,TRBV5-4,NA,once,CASSLRGAGETQYF,TGTGCCAGCAGCTTGAGAGGTGCGGGAGAGACCCAGTACTTC
15,TRBJ1-2,TRBV6-1,NA,many,CASSVGTPTNYGYTF,TGTGCCAGCAGTGTAGGGACACCGACCAACTATGGCTACACCTTC
15,TRBJ1-2,TRBV4-1,TRBD1,NA,CASSHAGTGGRGYTF,TGCGCCAGCAGCCACGCCGGGACAGGGGGCAGGGGCTACACCTTC
19,TRBJ1-3,TRBV9,TRBD1,NA,CASSRAVESGGSSGNTIYF,TGTGCCAGCAGCCGCGCCGTCGAATCAGGGGGAAGCTCTGGAAACACCATATATTTT
16,TRBJ2-7,TRBV7-9,TRBD1,few,CASSPSGTGISYEQYF,TGTGCCAGCAGCCCCTCCGGGACAGGGATATCCTACGAGCAGTACTTC
20,TRBJ2-2,TRBV27,TRBD2,NA,CASSPSAPGLAGGHPGELFF,TGTGCCAGCAGCCCCTCCGCCCCGGGACTAGCGGGGGGGCATCCCGGGGAGCTGTTTTTT
15,TRBJ1-6,TRBV18,TRBD1,NA,CASSPRGTADSPLHF,TGTGCCAGCTCACCACGGGGGACAGCTGATTCACCCCTCCACTTT
16,TRBJ1-4,TRBV6-5,TRBD1,few,CASSYYLQGANEKLFF,TGTGCCAGCAGTTACTATCTACAGGGGGCTAATGAAAAACTGTTTTTT
15,TRBJ1-5,TRBV7-3,TRBD1,few,CASSDGQGGRQPQHF,TGTGCCAGCAGCGACGGACAGGGAGGGCGTCAGCCCCAGCATTTT
11,TRBJ1-2,TRBV4-2,NA,NA,CASSQDRGYTF,TGTGCCAGCAGCCAAGACCGTGGCTACACCTTC
14,TRBJ2-7,TRBV2,TRBD1,NA,CASDGPGQENEQYF,TGTGCCAGCGATGGCCCGGGACAGGAAAACGAGCAGTACTTC